This TCR beta chain stems from a study of shared clonotypes between healthy human individuals. Study findings and constraints: Represented diversity (both genetic and exposure-history) was limited by the small number of donors. Exclusively blood specimens were collected; tissue repertoires likely differ. Naive CD4 clonotype sharing across several donors was around 5%.

V lost 9 bases and J lost 10, with 22 bases in between. Germline V gene lookup returns CDR1 SGHAT and CDR2 FQNNGV. The CDR3 length is 14 residues. Genomic DNA from each subset was divided evenly over several immunoSEQ plates. The data were produced by immunoSEQ multiplex PCR, yet TCRdb's version contains in-frame clones alone and is incomplete. The sample shows 2 million to 2.5 million clones, about nine tenths of them seen only once. Concerning this clone itself: Antigen specificity is unknown.

The chain employs TRBV11-2 and TRBJ2-1, with D tentatively TRBD1 or TRBD2 (6 bases each). This TCR was recovered from a young man in good health. Some clones in this sample may be carry-over from other donors' samples. The sequencing input was naive CD4+ T cells from PBMCs. Indicated subset: CD45RA+ positively selected. The CDR3 DNA is TGTGCCAGTAGAATCGGAGGGGGGCTAGGGGAGCAGTTCTTC. It is translated as CASRIGGGLGEQFF. Combining the CDR3 with reference TRBV11-2 and TRBJ2-1 gives the whole variable domain EAGVAQSPRYKIIEKRQSVAFWCNPISGHATLYWYQQILGQGPKLLIQFQNNGVVDDSQLPKDRFSAERLKGVDSTLKIQPAKLEDSAVYLCASRIGGGLGEQFFGPGTRLTVL.